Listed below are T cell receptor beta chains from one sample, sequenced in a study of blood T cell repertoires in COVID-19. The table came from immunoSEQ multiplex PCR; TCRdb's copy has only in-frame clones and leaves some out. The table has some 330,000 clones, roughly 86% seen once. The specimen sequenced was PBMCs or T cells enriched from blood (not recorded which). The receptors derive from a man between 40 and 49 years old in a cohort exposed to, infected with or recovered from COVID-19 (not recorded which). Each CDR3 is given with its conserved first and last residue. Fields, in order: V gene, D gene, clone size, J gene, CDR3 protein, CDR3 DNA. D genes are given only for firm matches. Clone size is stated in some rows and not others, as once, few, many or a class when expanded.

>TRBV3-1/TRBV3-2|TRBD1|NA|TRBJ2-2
CASSQGTGSTGELFF
TGTGCCAGCAGCCAAGGGACAGGGAGCACCGGGGAGCTGTTTTTT
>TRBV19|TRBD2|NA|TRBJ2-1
CASSIDHSTSGGNEQFF
TGTGCCAGTAGTATAGATCATTCTACTAGCGGGGGTAATGAGCAGTTCTTC
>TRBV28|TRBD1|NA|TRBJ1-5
CASGLTWTGEDQPQHF
TGTGCCAGCGGGCTGACTTGGACAGGGGAAGATCAGCCCCAGCATTTT
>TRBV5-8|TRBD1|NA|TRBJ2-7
CASSQGQTGLYEQYF
TGTGCCAGCAGCCAGGGACAGACCGGACTCTACGAGCAGTACTTC
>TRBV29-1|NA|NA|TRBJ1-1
CSVEYIMNTEAFF
TGCAGCGTTGAATACATCATGAACACTGAAGCTTTCTTT
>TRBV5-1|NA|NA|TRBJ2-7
CASSFAPGGIPYEQYF
TGCGCCAGCAGCTTTGCCCCTGGCGGGATTCCCTACGAGCAGTACTTC
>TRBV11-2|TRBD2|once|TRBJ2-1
CASSPPPTSGRNNEQFF
TGTGCCAGCAGCCCTCCCCCGACTAGCGGGAGGAACAATGAGCAGTTCTTC
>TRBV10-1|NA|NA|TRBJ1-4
CASSDSQSGKLFF
TGCGCCAGCAGTGATAGTCAATCCGGAAAACTGTTTTTT
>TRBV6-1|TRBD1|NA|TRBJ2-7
CASSDTGQAPYEQYF
TGTGCCAGCAGTGACACGGGACAGGCCCCCTACGAGCAGTACTTC
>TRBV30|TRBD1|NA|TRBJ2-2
CAWNRGRTTGELFF
TGTGCCTGGAACAGGGGGCGTACCACCGGGGAGCTGTTTTTT
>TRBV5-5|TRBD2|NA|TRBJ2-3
CASSPGLAGGSGTDTQYF
TGTGCCAGCAGCCCGGGACTAGCGGGAGGGAGTGGCACAGATACGCAGTATTTT
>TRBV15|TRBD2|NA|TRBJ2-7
CATRTSGSYEQYF
TGTGCCACCAGGACTAGCGGGAGCTACGAGCAGTACTTC
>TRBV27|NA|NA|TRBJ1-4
CASSKEGRGREKLFF
TGTGCCAGCAGTAAAGAGGGTCGAGGACGGGAAAAACTGTTTTTT
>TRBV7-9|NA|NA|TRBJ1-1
CASSLIPENTEAFF
TGTGCCAGCAGCTTAATCCCAGAGAACACTGAAGCTTTCTTT
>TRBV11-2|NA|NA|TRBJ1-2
CASSSGLYGYTF
TGTGCCAGCAGCTCGGGGTTGTATGGCTACACCTTC
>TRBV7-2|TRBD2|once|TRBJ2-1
CASTRLAGYEQFF
TGTGCCAGCACCCGCCTAGCGGGATATGAGCAGTTCTTC
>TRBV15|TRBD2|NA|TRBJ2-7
CATSRGSSGSGEQYF
TGTGCCACCAGCAGAGGCAGTAGCGGGAGTGGCGAGCAGTACTTC
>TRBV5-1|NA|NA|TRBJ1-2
CASSFEQNYGYTF
TGCGCCAGCAGCTTCGAACAAAACTATGGCTACACCTTC
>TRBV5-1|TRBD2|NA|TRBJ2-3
CASSLIRGRYSDTQYF
TGCGCCAGCAGCTTAATTCGCGGGAGGTACTCAGATACGCAGTATTTT
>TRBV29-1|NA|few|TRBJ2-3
CSVGAGLFTDTQYF
TGCAGCGTTGGGGCAGGACTATTCACAGATACGCAGTATTTT
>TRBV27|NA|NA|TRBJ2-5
CASSADLGANGETQYF
TGTGCCAGCAGCGCCGACTTGGGGGCTAATGGGGAGACCCAGTACTTC
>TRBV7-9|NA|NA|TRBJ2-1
CASSPRGFVYNEQFF
TGTGCCAGCAGCCCCAGGGGCTTCGTCTACAATGAGCAGTTCTTC
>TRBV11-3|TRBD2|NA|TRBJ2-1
CASSSLGAGAYNEQFF
TGTGCCAGCAGCTCCCTTGGGGCGGGAGCCTACAATGAGCAGTTCTTC
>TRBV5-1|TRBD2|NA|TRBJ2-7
CASSLTSGSREQYF
TGCGCCAGCAGCTTGACTAGCGGCAGTCGGGAGCAGTACTTC
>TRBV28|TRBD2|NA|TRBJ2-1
CASSLRSGRTVRSYNEQFF
TGTGCCAGCAGTTTAAGAAGCGGGAGAACGGTTAGGTCCTACAATGAGCAGTTCTTC
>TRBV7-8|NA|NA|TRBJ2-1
CASSLLGLMSSYNEQFF
TGTGCCAGCAGCTTACTTGGACTAATGAGCTCCTACAATGAGCAGTTCTTC
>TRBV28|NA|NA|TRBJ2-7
CASSLIQTRLHF
TGTGCCAGCAGTTTGATCCAGACACGGTTGCACTTC
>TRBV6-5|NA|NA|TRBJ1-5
CASSYRQDQPQHF
TGTGCCAGCAGTTACCGACAGGATCAGCCCCAGCATTTT
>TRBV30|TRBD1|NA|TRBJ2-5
CAWSVLRAGGETQYF
TGTGCCTGGAGTGTACTTCGGGCAGGGGGAGAGACCCAGTACTTC
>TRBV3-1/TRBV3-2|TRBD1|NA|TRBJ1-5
CASSQRTGVSAQHF
TGTGCCAGCAGCCAAAGGACAGGGGTTAGCGCCCAGCATTTT
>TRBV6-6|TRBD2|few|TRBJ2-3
CASSPPVRGRGPDTQYF
TGTGCCAGCAGTCCCCCGGTACGCGGGAGGGGGCCCGATACGCAGTATTTT
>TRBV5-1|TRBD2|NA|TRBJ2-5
CASSLATSGMRTQYF
TGCGCCAGCAGCTTGGCGACTAGCGGGATGAGGACCCAGTACTTC
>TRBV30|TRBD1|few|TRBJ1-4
CACPLLGQGNEKLFF
TGTGCCTGTCCCCTGCTGGGACAGGGTAATGAAAAACTGTTTTTT
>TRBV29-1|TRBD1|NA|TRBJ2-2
CSGQGARSGELFF
TGCAGCGGACAGGGGGCGCGGAGCGGGGAGCTGTTTTTT
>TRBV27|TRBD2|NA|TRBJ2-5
CASSLRASGRARETQYF
TGTGCCAGCAGTTTACGGGCTAGCGGGAGGGCCCGGGAGACCCAGTACTTC
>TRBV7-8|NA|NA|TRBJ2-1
CASSLEAGSGYNEQFF
TGTGCCAGCAGCTTAGAAGCGGGCAGCGGGTACAATGAGCAGTTCTTC
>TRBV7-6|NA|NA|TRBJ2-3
CASSFGGGTTDTQYF
TGTGCCAGCAGCTTTGGGGGAGGCACAACGGATACGCAGTATTTT
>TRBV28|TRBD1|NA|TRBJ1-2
CASRLAGGQGYTF
TGTGCCAGCAGGCTGGCGGGGGGACAGGGCTACACCTTC
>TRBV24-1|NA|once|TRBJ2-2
CATTGPSNTGELFF
TGTGCCACCACTGGCCCATCGAACACCGGGGAGCTGTTTTTT
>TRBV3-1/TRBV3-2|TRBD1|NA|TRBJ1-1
CASSQGTGGNTEAFF
TGTGCCAGCAGCCAAGGGACAGGTGGGAACACTGAAGCTTTCTTT
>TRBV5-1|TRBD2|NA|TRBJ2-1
CASSFPSGSYNEQFF
TGCGCCAGCAGCTTCCCAAGCGGGAGTTACAATGAGCAGTTCTTC
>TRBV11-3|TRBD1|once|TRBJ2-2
CASSQFGTGNTGELFF
TGTGCCAGCAGCCAATTCGGGACAGGGAACACCGGGGAGCTGTTTTTT
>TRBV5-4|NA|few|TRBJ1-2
CASSLSDGRGNYGYTF
TGTGCCAGCAGCTTATCCGACGGGAGAGGGAACTATGGCTACACCTTC
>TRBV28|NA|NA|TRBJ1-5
CASRRTGSQPQHF
TGTGCCAGCAGAAGAACAGGGTCTCAGCCCCAGCATTTT
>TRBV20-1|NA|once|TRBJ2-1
CSASFSRGNEQFF
TGCAGTGCTAGTTTTTCTCGGGGGAATGAGCAGTTCTTC
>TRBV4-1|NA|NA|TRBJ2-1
CASSQTGIYNEQFF
TGCGCCAGCAGCCAGACAGGAATCTACAATGAGCAGTTCTTC
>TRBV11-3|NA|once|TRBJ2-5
CASSFPGHINQETQYF
TGTGCCAGCAGCTTCCCGGGACATATTAACCAAGAGACCCAGTACTTC
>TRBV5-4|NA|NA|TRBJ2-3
CASTLWGADTQYF
TGTGCCAGCACCCTGTGGGGCGCAGATACGCAGTATTTT
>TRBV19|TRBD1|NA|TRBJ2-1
CATLVRQGARNEQFF
TGTGCCACCCTAGTGCGACAGGGGGCGCGTAATGAGCAGTTCTTC
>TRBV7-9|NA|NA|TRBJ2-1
CASSLYAVADNEQFF
TGTGCCAGCAGCTTATATGCGGTAGCGGACAATGAGCAGTTCTTC
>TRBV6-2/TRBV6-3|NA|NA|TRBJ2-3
CASSYSTGSTDTQYF
TGTGCCAGCAGTTACTCGACCGGGAGTACAGATACGCAGTATTTT
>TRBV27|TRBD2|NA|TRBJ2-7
CASRLLAGALHYEQYF
TGTGCCAGCAGACTACTAGCGGGAGCGCTCCACTACGAGCAGTACTTC
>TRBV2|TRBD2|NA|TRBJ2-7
CASKSASGSSYEQYF
TGTGCCAGCAAATCGGCTAGCGGGAGCTCCTACGAGCAGTACTTC
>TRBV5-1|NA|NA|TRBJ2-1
CASGRETSYNEQFF
TGCGCCAGCGGCCGGGAGACCTCCTACAATGAGCAGTTCTTC
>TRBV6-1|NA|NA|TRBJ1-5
CASSEASSNQPQHF
TGTGCCAGCAGTGAGGCTTCGAGCAATCAGCCCCAGCATTTT
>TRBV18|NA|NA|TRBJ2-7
CASSPPSQDYEQYF
TGTGCCAGCTCACCACCGAGCCAGGACTACGAGCAGTACTTC
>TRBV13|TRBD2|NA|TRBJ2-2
CASSLGVAGASGELFF
TGTGCCAGCAGCCTAGGGGTAGCGGGAGCCTCCGGGGAGCTGTTTTTT
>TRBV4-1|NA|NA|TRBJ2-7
CASSQDSPLAATYEQYF
TGCGCCAGCAGCCAAGATTCCCCACTAGCAGCTACCTACGAGCAGTACTTC
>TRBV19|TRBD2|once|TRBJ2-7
CASSAGSGNSYEQYF
TGTGCCAGTAGCGCAGGTAGCGGGAACTCCTACGAGCAGTACTTC